This entry lists 10 T cell receptor beta chains sequenced from one sample in a study of molecular identifiers for immune sequencing clone quantification. TCRdb re-derived calls from the PCR reads in MiXCR, one entry per CDR3 protein. The sample carries under 350,000 distinct CDR3 sequences, roughly 23% recorded once. Sequencing was done on a sample of naive CD8+ T cells from blood, with Jurkat cell RNA spiked in. Subset described: FACS-sorted CD8+CD4-CCR7+CD45RA+ naive T cells. These TCRs come from a human donor in good health. Some libraries in this study had Jurkat cell RNA spiked in.

This clonotype has ten or more counts. The chain carries TRBV14 and TRBJ2-7, with D possibly being TRBD2 (5 bases). There are 15 residues in the CDR3. Trimming cost V 0 bases and J 2 bases, with 11 bases left between them. Germline V gene data show CDR1 as SGHDN and CDR2 as FVKESK. In nucleotides, the CDR3 is TGTGCCAGCAGCCAAGACGGACGGGATGCCTACGAGCAGTACTTC. Its protein product is CASSQDGRDAYEQYF.

This clonotype has ten or more counts. The chain combines TRBV21-1 with TRBJ2-3. TRBV21-1 is a pseudogene. CDR3 size: 10 residues. Here the CDR3 reads CASFTDTQYF. For the CDR3, the DNA is TGTGCCAGCTTCACAGATACGCAGTATTTT.

This chain links TRBV29-1 with TRBJ2-1, with 8 positions matching TRBD2. Unmatched junction bases numbered 8, after V lost 0 bases and J lost 4 bases. This CDR3 is built from 16 residues. The germline gives CDR1 SQVTM, CDR2 ANQGSEA. The CDR3 is CSVEEASIAGYNEQFF. CDR3 DNA: TGCAGCGTTGAAGAGGCCTCGATAGCGGGATACAATGAGCAGTTCTTC.

This clonotype showed up many times. The chain links TRBV7-8 to TRBJ1-4, with 9 bases that match TRBD1. The CDR3 covers 15 residues. Germline trimming cut 5 bases from V and 7 bases from J; bases unmatched to any gene: 8. Germline V CDR1 and CDR2: SGHVS, FQNEAQ. The CDR3 loop is CASSTNRGLSEKLFF. The DNA of the CDR3 is TGTGCCAGCAGCACAAACAGGGGGCTGAGTGAAAAACTGTTTTTT.

The chain employs TRBV20-1 and TRBJ2-5; 12 bases match TRBD2. The CDR3 contains 15 residues. In germline, CDR1 is DFQATT, CDR2 SNEGSKA (reference sequence). CDR3 sequence reads: CRAQTLAGGQETQYF. The CDR3 DNA sequence: TGCAGAGCTCAAACACTAGCGGGAGGCCAAGAGACCCAGTACTTC.

This clonotype was counted between two and nine times. The rearrangement links TRBV4-1 to TRBJ1-1; tentatively, D is TRBD1 (5 bases). Trimming stripped 3 bases from V and 0 bases from J, with 11 bases between. This CDR3 has 15 amino acids. The V gene's germline CDR1 is MGHRA and CDR2 YSYEKL. The CDR3 spells CASSQWGVMNTEAFF. The DNA of the CDR3 is TGCGCCAGCAGCCAGTGGGGGGTCATGAACACTGAAGCTTTCTTT.

This clonotype has only a few counts. The V call is TRBV12-3 or TRBV12-4, the J call TRBJ1-1; weak D call: TRBD1 (6 bases). V was clipped by 7 bases and J by 5 bases, with 23 bases between them. The CDR3 has 16 residues. DNA of the CDR3: TGTGCCAGCACTGGTCCCAGAGGGGGGATCACTACTGAAGCTTTCTTT. This translates into CASTGPRGGITTEAFF.

The table lists this clonotype with many counts. This rearrangement joins TRBV12-3 or TRBV12-4 to TRBJ2-3; 10 bases are a match to TRBD2. The CDR3 spans 15 residues. With 7 bases clipped from V and 5 bases from J, the junction kept 9 bases outside the gene matches. The DNA for the CDR3 is TGTGCCAGCACCCTAGGCGCTAGCGGGGGAGATACGCAGTATTTT. This encodes CASTLGASGGDTQYF.

The V gene is TRBV6-2 or TRBV6-3, the J gene TRBJ2-7; 8 bases fit TRBD2. There are 15 residues in the CDR3. The germline V gene encodes CDR1 MNHEY and CDR2 SVGEGT. The V and J ends lost 5 bases and 7 bases, in that order; junction bases with no gene match: 13. The CDR3 region is CASSTTGTRGWEQYF. The CDR3 DNA reads as TGTGCCAGCAGTACCACCGGGACTAGAGGATGGGAGCAGTACTTC.

This clonotype was detected ten times or more. This rearrangement joins TRBV7-9 to TRBJ2-3; perhaps TRBD1 as D (6 bases). Germline lookup yields CDR1 SEHNR and CDR2 FQNEAQ (reference sequence). The CDR3 runs 15 residues. The germline V and J ends were trimmed by 5 bases and 0 bases, with 12 bases remaining between them. CDR3 DNA sequence: TGTGCCAGCAGCCCCCAAGGGGGTAGCACAGATACGCAGTATTTT. The encoded protein is CASSPQGGSTDTQYF.